The rows below give T cell receptor beta chains drawn from one sample of a study of identical twins. TCRdb independently ran MiXCR on the 5' RACE reads; one entry per CDR3 protein. The sample yields 700,000 to 950,000 distinct CDR3 sequences, 9% to 15% seen once. The sample was also reused in another study, on yellow fever vaccine responses in identical twins.

Sequencing was done on a sample of PBMCs. The source of these receptors is a woman aged 18 to 35 in good health. Each CDR3 is given with its conserved first and last residue. The order of the fields is D gene, clone size, V gene, J gene, CDR3 DNA, CDR3 protein. A D gene is named only where the DNA matches it firmly. Size tells how often a clone was seen (once, few, many) or the class of an expanded clone, and some rows leave it out.

TRBD2,many,TRBV6-5,TRBJ2-7,TGTGCCAGCAGTTACCGGACTAGCAACTCCTACGAGCAGTACTTC,CASSYRTSNSYEQYF
NA,few,TRBV5-6,TRBJ2-5,TGTGCCAGCAGCTTGGGGGAAGGAACCCGGGTCCAAGAGACCCAGTACTTC,CASSLGEGTRVQETQYF
TRBD1,NA,TRBV6-5,TRBJ1-1,TGTGCCAGCATTAAGGGGGCGGGGAGCACTGAAGCTTTCTTT,CASIKGAGSTEAFF
TRBD2,NA,TRBV9,TRBJ2-1,TGTGCCAGCAGCCTAAGAAGCGGGGTCTCCTACAATGAGCAGTTCTTC,CASSLRSGVSYNEQFF
NA,NA,TRBV25-1,TRBJ2-5,TGTGCCAGCATTGTAGGGGAGACCCAGTACTTC,CASIVGETQYF
TRBD1,NA,TRBV2,TRBJ1-2,TGTGCCAGCAGTAAGACGACCGGGACAGGGGGCGTGGACCCCGCAATTATTTATGGCTACACCTTC,CASSKTTGTGGVDPAIIYGYTF
TRBD2,few,TRBV2,TRBJ2-7,TGTGCCAGCAGTCCCTCCAGCGGGACTCGGTACGAGCAGTACTTC,CASSPSSGTRYEQYF
NA,NA,TRBV6-1,TRBJ1-6,TGTGCCAGCAGGCAGGGGCGCTCCTATAATTCACCCCTCCACTTT,CASRQGRSYNSPLHF
TRBD2,NA,TRBV2,TRBJ2-7,TGTGCCAGCTTTCCCCCAAGCGGGAGCTTTCGCTACGAGCAGTACTTC,CASFPPSGSFRYEQYF
NA,few,TRBV6-1,TRBJ2-1,TGTGCCAGCAGGAACTTCGGGGGTGAGCAGTTCTTC,CASRNFGGEQFF
TRBD2,few,TRBV7-8,TRBJ2-3,TGTGCCAGCAGCTTAGGTAGCGGGGGGGTTTTAGATACGCAGTATTTT,CASSLGSGGVLDTQYF
TRBD1,many,TRBV12-3/TRBV12-4,TRBJ1-1,TGTGCCAGCACCGAATCAGGGGGCACTGAAGCTTTCTTT,CASTESGGTEAFF
TRBD2,few,TRBV20-1,TRBJ2-7,TGCAGTGCTATATTACGGGAGGGCCGCTACGAGCAGTACTTC,CSAILREGRYEQYF
NA,NA,TRBV12-3/TRBV12-4,TRBJ2-5,TGTGCCAGCAGTTTAGGGGGGAGGCAAACCCAAGAGACCCAGTACTTC,CASSLGGRQTQETQYF
NA,NA,TRBV7-6,TRBJ2-1,TGTGCCAGCAGCTTAGACTTGCGGAGAGACTCCTACAATGAGCAGTTCTTC,CASSLDLRRDSYNEQFF
NA,few,TRBV10-3,TRBJ1-2,TGTGCCATCAGTGACAGTAAAGTTTATGGCTACACCTTC,CAISDSKVYGYTF
NA,few,TRBV14,TRBJ2-3,TGTGCCAGCAGCCAAGAGGACTACGCAGATACGCAGTATTTT,CASSQEDYADTQYF
NA,many,TRBV12-3/TRBV12-4,TRBJ2-3,TGTGCCAGCAGTTCCCAGTATACGCAGTATTTT,CASSSQYTQYF
NA,few,TRBV21-1,TRBJ2-1,TGTGCCAGCAGCAAAGAGGGGGGACTAGCGGAGAATGAGCAGTTCTTC,CASSKEGGLAENEQFF
TRBD2,NA,TRBV10-3,TRBJ2-2,TGTGCCATCAGCTTCCTAGCGGCGAACACCGGGGAGCTGTTTTTT,CAISFLAANTGELFF
NA,NA,TRBV21-1,TRBJ2-7,TGTGCCAGCAGCAAAGCCACCGGGGGTAGCCACGAGCAGTACTTC,CASSKATGGSHEQYF
NA,NA,TRBV20-1,TRBJ1-4,TGCAGTGCCCCCTGGGGGGAAACTAATGAAAAACTGTTTTTT,CSAPWGETNEKLFF
TRBD1,NA,TRBV12-3/TRBV12-4,TRBJ2-5,TGTGCCAGCAGCGGGGACAGGGAATTAGAGACCCAGTACTTC,CASSGDRELETQYF
NA,few,TRBV4-1,TRBJ1-4,TGCGCCAGCAGCCAGGACCCTAAGACGGTTACAAATGAAAAACTGTTTTTT,CASSQDPKTVTNEKLFF
NA,NA,TRBV9,TRBJ2-5,TGTGCCAGCAGCGTAGGACCTGGAGAGACCCAGTACTTC,CASSVGPGETQYF
NA,NA,TRBV20-1,TRBJ2-7,TGCAGTGCTATCACCGGGTCCTACGAGCAGTACTTC,CSAITGSYEQYF
NA,NA,TRBV6-5,TRBJ1-3,TGTGCCAGCAGTTACTCGAGAGACTCTGGAAACACCATATATTTT,CASSYSRDSGNTIYF
TRBD2,NA,TRBV15,TRBJ2-1,TGTGCCACCAGCAGAGATCAAGCGGGAGTCTCAAAGGAGCAGTTCTTC,CATSRDQAGVSKEQFF
TRBD2,many,TRBV2,TRBJ2-1,TGTGCCAGCAGTGATCCCCCCAGGGTGCGGGAGGGTTGGCTCTTC,CASSDPPRVREGWLF
NA,few,TRBV15,TRBJ2-7,TGTGCCACCAGCAGAAAGATCGGGGGAGGAAACTACGAGCAGTACTTC,CATSRKIGGGNYEQYF
TRBD2,many,TRBV5-1,TRBJ2-1,TGCGCCAGCAGGCTCGGTGGACTAGCGGGAGCGAATGAGCAGTTCTTC,CASRLGGLAGANEQFF
NA,few,TRBV20-1,TRBJ1-2,TGCAGTGCCCCCCGAGGGACTAACTATGGCTACACCTTC,CSAPRGTNYGYTF
NA,NA,TRBV11-2,TRBJ2-5,TGTGCCAGCAGCCAATCGACAGGAGGGCAGACCCAGTACTTC,CASSQSTGGQTQYF
NA,few,TRBV2,TRBJ2-2,TGTGCCAGCATGGGGCGGCCGAACACCGGGGAGCTGTTTTTT,CASMGRPNTGELFF